This T cell receptor beta chain was captured in a study of cytomegalovirus exposure and HLA in healthy donors. The study, taken as a whole, reports: Researchers counted 180 or so TCR beta chains as cytomegalovirus-associated.

Germline lookup yields CDR1 MNHNS and CDR2 SASEGT. The ends were cut back, 4 bases at V and 0 bases at J, with 6 bases in the middle. This CDR3 is built from 13 residues. A note on this clone: Its specificity is not known. Other nucleotide sequences in the sample specify the same CDR3.

The PCR employed 60 Vbeta primers together with 13 Jbeta primers. TCRdb keeps only in-frame clones here, not all; method: immunoSEQ multiplex PCR. Of around 110,000 clones in the sample, 81% were seen once. This clonotype was obtained from a man aged 25 to 40 in good health and CMV-seronegative. Specimen: PBMCs. V usage is TRBV6-1 and J usage is TRBJ1-1; tentatively, D is TRBD1 (6 bases). Here the CDR3 reads CASSGTVNTEAFF. The CDR3 DNA reads TGTGCCAGCAGTGGGACAGTGAACACTGAAGCTTTCTTT.